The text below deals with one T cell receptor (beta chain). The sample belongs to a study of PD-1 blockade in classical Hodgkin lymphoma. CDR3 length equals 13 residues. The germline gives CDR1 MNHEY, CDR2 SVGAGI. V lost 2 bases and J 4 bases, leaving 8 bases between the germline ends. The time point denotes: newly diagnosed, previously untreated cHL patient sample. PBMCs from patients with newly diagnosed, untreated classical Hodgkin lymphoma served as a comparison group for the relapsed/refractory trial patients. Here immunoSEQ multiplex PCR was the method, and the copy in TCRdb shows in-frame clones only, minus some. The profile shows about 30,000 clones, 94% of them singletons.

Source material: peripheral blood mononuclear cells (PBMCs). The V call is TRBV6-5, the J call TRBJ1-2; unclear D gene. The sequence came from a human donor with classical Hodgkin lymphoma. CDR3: CASSYTPGYGYTF. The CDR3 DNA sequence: TGTGCCAGCAGTTACACTCCTGGCTATGGCTACACCTTC.